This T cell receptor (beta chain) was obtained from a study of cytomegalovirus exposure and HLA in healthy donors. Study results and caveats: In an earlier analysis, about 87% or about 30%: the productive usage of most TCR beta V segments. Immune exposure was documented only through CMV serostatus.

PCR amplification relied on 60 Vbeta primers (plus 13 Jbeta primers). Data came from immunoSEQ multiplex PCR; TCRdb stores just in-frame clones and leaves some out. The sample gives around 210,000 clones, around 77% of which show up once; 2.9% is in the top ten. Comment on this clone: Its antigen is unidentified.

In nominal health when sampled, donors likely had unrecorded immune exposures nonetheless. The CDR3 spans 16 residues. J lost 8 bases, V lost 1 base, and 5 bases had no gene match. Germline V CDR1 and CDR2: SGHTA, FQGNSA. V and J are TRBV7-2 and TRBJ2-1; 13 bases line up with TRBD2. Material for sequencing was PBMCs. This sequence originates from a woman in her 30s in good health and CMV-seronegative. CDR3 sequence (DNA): TGTGCCAGCAGCTTAGAAGGGACTAGCGGGACCGATGAGCAGTTCTTC. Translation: CASSLEGTSGTDEQFF.